These 29 T cell receptor beta chains came from one sample sequenced in a study of blood T cell repertoires in COVID-19. The table came from immunoSEQ multiplex PCR; TCRdb's copy has only in-frame clones and leaves some out. The sample contains approximately 500,000 clones, approximately 87% of which appear only once. Sequencing input: PBMCs or T cells enriched from blood (not recorded which). These receptor sequences come from a woman aged 35 to 49 who had recovered from COVID-19.

V and J are TRBV6-1 and TRBJ1-5; possibly TRBD1 for D (5 bases). Trimming took off 6 bases at V and 4 bases at J, with 16 bases between the two ends. Germline loops: CDR1 MNHNS, CDR2 SASEGT. The CDR3 consists of 15 residues. The CDR3 DNA sequence: TGTGCCAGCAGGGAACGGGGGGGTTGGAATCAGCCCCAGCATTTT. Its translation: CASRERGGWNQPQHF.

The J gene is TRBJ1-4, the V gene TRBV5-1; no definite D call. Per the germline V gene, CDR1 is SGHRS and CDR2 is YFSETQ. The length of the CDR3 is 16 residues. The V and J ends lost 0 bases and 3 bases respectively, with 12 bases between them. CDR3 sequence: CASSLGQQYSNEKLFF. CDR3 nucleotides: TGCGCCAGCAGCTTGGGACAACAATATTCTAATGAAAAACTGTTTTTT.

The chain joins TRBV27 to TRBJ1-2; D is unclear. The CDR3 is 14 residues long. The germline gives CDR1 MNHEY, CDR2 SMNVEV (reference sequence). Trimming took 8 bases from V and 0 from J, leaving 13 bases between them. CDR3: CASGSSRPNYGYTF. The CDR3 DNA reads TGTGCCAGCGGTTCGTCCAGGCCTAACTATGGCTACACCTTC.

A single count supports this clone. The rearrangement joins TRBV6-2 or TRBV6-3 to TRBJ1-5; possibly TRBD1 for D (6 bases). V lost 0 bases and J lost 9, with 12 bases in between. The germline V gene has CDR1 MNHEY and CDR2 SVGEGT. The CDR3 loop spans 14 amino acids. In DNA form, the CDR3 reads TGTGCCAGCAGTTACTCGCGGGGGCAAGGGCCCCAGCATTTT. It encodes CASSYSRGQGPQHF.

The chain has TRBV7-2 and TRBJ2-7; 14 bases align to TRBD2. CDR3 size: 16 residues. Per germline, CDR1 SGHTA and CDR2 FQGNSA. After removal of 5 bases from V and 6 bases from J, the junction contained 9 bases not matched to a gene. CDR3 coding DNA: TGTGCCAGCAGCCACTGGACTAGCGGGAGGTCTAGCGAGCAGTACTTC. Its protein is CASSHWTSGRSSEQYF.

The gene calls are TRBV19 and TRBJ2-5, with D tentatively TRBD2 (5 bases). The germline gives CDR1 LNHDA, CDR2 SQIVND (reference sequence). Trimming shortened V by 3 bases and J by 2 bases, and 10 bases separated the two germline ends. The CDR3 runs to 14 residues. The CDR3 sequence: CASSIIPGQETQYF. Here the CDR3 DNA reads TGTGCCAGTAGTATTATCCCGGGACAAGAGACCCAGTACTTC.

The rearrangement links TRBV21-1 to TRBJ2-6; the DNA was not used to check the table's D call, TRBD1. TRBV21-1 is a recognized pseudogene. This CDR3 contains 19 residues. In DNA form, the CDR3 reads TGTGCCAGCAGGTCCCTTTACACCCGACAGTACTCTGGGGCCAACGTCCTGACTTTC. Translated, it gives CASRSLYTRQYSGANVLTF.

The chain has TRBV25-1 and TRBJ2-3; D is undetermined. Germline V gives CDR1 MGHDK, CDR2 SYGVNS. This CDR3 has 11 residues. V was cut by 4 bases and J by 3 bases, with 2 bases left in between. CDR3 residues: CASSATDTQYF. Here the CDR3 DNA reads TGTGCCAGCAGTGCAACAGATACGCAGTATTTT.

On this clone itself: The same CDR3 arises from other DNA sequences in this sample as well. The chain employs TRBV18 and TRBJ1-1, with 7 bases that match TRBD1. The germline CDR1 and CDR2 sequences are KGHSH and LQKENI. V lost 3 bases to trimming and J lost 1 base; unmatched junction nucleotides: 5. The CDR3 is 15 residues long. The CDR3 DNA follows: TGTGCCAGCTCACCCACGGGACAGAGGAACACTGAAGCTTTCTTT. Protein product: CASSPTGQRNTEAFF.

The rearrangement links TRBV5-1 to TRBJ2-7, with 7 bases that match TRBD1. The junction had 3 bases not matched to a gene; V was cut back by 3 bases and J by 3 bases. CDR1 is SGHRS, CDR2 YFSETQ, per germline. The CDR3 is made up of 13 amino acids. The CDR3 reads CASSSGQNYEQYF. For the CDR3, the DNA is TGCGCCAGCAGCTCGGGACAGAACTACGAGCAGTACTTC.

V usage is TRBV9 and J usage is TRBJ2-6, with D possibly being TRBD2 (5 bases). The germline V gene has CDR1 SGDLS and CDR2 YYNGEE. The CDR3 is 19 residues long. Trimming took off 4 bases at V and 0 bases at J, with 20 bases between the two ends. The CDR3 coding sequence is TGTGCCAGCAGCCCCGATGCCGCCGCGGGTTTCTCTGGGGCCAACGTCCTGACTTTC. As protein: CASSPDAAAGFSGANVLTF.

The V gene is TRBV13, the J gene TRBJ1-2; weak D call: TRBD1 (5 bases). The CDR3 has 14 residues. The ends were cut back, 1 base at V and 5 bases at J, with 11 bases in the middle. Germline V CDR1 and CDR2: PRHDT, FYEKMQ (reference sequence). The DNA for the CDR3 is TGTGCCAGCAGCTTAGAAGGGGCCGCTTATGGCTACACCTTC. This codes for CASSLEGAAYGYTF.

For the CDR3, the DNA is TGCAGCGACTTACAGGGTTCGAGGACTGAAGCTTTCTTT. Its protein is CSDLQGSRTEAFF. The chain is built from TRBV29-1 and TRBJ1-1; D is perhaps TRBD1 (6 bases). Germline V CDR1 and CDR2: SQVTM, ANQGSEA. The CDR3 covers 13 residues. The ends were cut back, 7 bases at V and 5 bases at J, with 17 bases in the middle. Full variable domain (rest looked up from reference TRBV29-1 and TRBJ1-1): SAVISQKPSRDICQRGTSLTIQCQVDSQVTMMFWYRQQPGQSLTLIATANQGSEATYESGFVIDKFPISRPNLTFSTLTVSNMSPEDSSIYLCSDLQGSRTEAFFGQGTRLTVV.

The chain has TRBV9 and TRBJ2-2, with unresolved D. CDR3 length: 16 residues. Per the germline V gene, CDR1 is SGDLS and CDR2 is YYNGEE. Trimming took off 5 bases at V and 1 base at J, with 15 bases between the two ends. DNA of the CDR3: TGTGCCAGCAGAGATCCCCGGGTAGGGAACACCGGGGAGCTGTTTTTT. Translation gives CASRDPRVGNTGELFF.

The chain joins TRBV19 to TRBJ1-3; D is possibly TRBD1 (6 bases). The CDR3 runs to 13 residues. Germline V gene lookup returns CDR1 LNHDA and CDR2 SQIVND (reference sequence). V was clipped by 5 bases and J by 1 base, with 6 bases between them. CDR3: CASSQGSGNTIYF. The CDR3 DNA sequence: TGTGCCAGTAGTCAGGGGTCTGGAAACACCATATATTTT.

The chain uses TRBV3-1 (or the pseudogene TRBV3-2) and TRBJ2-7, with a possible D match to TRBD2 (6 bases). The length of the CDR3 is 18 residues. Per the germline V gene, CDR1 is LGHDT and CDR2 is YNNKEL (reference sequence). V lost 0 bases, J lost 7 bases, and 25 bases lay in between. This chain's CDR3 is CASSQEWGTGTPGVEQYF. The CDR3 DNA reads TGTGCCAGCAGCCAAGAATGGGGCACCGGGACCCCGGGGGTGGAGCAGTACTTC.

The chain recombines TRBV10-2 with TRBJ1-1; TRBD1 might be the D (5 bases). V was cut by 5 bases and J by 3 bases, with 16 bases left in between. The germline V gene encodes CDR1 WSHSY and CDR2 SAAADI. CDR3 length: 15 amino acids. In DNA, the CDR3 is TGCGCCAGCAGTAATTTTAAAAGGGGCGACACTGAAGCTTTCTTT. It is translated as CASSNFKRGDTEAFF.

The chain couples TRBV2 to TRBJ1-1; 7 bases map to TRBD1. The CDR3 runs to 14 residues. The germline gives CDR1 SNHLY, CDR2 FYNNEI. V shed 8 bases and J 6 bases; nucleotides not matched to a gene: 12. CDR3 nucleotides: TGTGCCAGCGGAGCCCGACAGGGCCTTGCTGAAGCTTTCTTT. Translated: CASGARQGLAEAFF.

This clone has just a few counts. The chain is built from TRBV7-9 and TRBJ1-4; D is undetermined. CDR1 SEHNR and CDR2 FQNEAQ come from the germline V gene (reference sequence). The CDR3 covers 14 residues. V was pared by 2 bases and J by 2 bases, with 6 bases between. The CDR3 bases are TGTGCCAGCAGCTTACAGTCTACTAATGAAAAACTGTTTTTT. This codes for CASSLQSTNEKLFF.

V gene TRBV24-1 combines with J gene TRBJ1-5; no definite D call. Germline lookup yields CDR1 KGHDR and CDR2 SFDVKD. The CDR3 is 15 residues long. The V end lost 1 base, the J end lost 6 bases, and 12 bases lay between the germline ends. The CDR3 DNA sequence: TGTGCCACCAGTGATTTCGGGGATAAGGGTCAGCCCCAGCATTTT. Amino acids: CATSDFGDKGQPQHF.

CDR3 DNA sequence: TGCAGTGCTAGTCCTTCTACCGGGGGAAATGAAAAACTGTTTTTT. The encoded protein is CSASPSTGGNEKLFF. V usage is TRBV20-1 and J usage is TRBJ1-4; D may be TRBD1 (5 bases). The CDR3 runs to 15 residues. Trimming left V 3 bases short and J 5 bases short, with 16 bases between. Germline V gives CDR1 DFQATT, CDR2 SNEGSKA (reference sequence).

About this clone: Other DNA sequences in the same sample also yield this CDR3. The chain employs TRBV24-1 and TRBJ2-1; unclear D gene. Germline V gives CDR1 KGHDR, CDR2 SFDVKD. V was pared by 4 bases and J by 1 base, with 10 bases between. The CDR3 spans 15 residues. CDR3 DNA sequence: TGTGCCACCAGTGACCCGTCCGGGTCCTACAATGAGCAGTTCTTC. Translation gives CATSDPSGSYNEQFF.

The chain links TRBV2 to TRBJ2-5, with D possibly matching TRBD2 (5 bases). Trimming stripped 6 bases from V and 5 bases from J, with 16 bases between. Germline V gene data show CDR1 as SNHLY and CDR2 as FYNNEI. The CDR3 runs 14 residues. The CDR3 is CASRSGTTSETQYF. DNA of the CDR3: TGTGCCAGCAGGTCGGGAACCACCAGTGAGACCCAGTACTTC.

The rearrangement joins TRBV11-3 to TRBJ2-2, with D possibly being TRBD2 (6 bases). The CDR3 runs 15 residues. Between the trimmed V and J ends, which lost 6 bases and 3 bases, there was a span of 14 bases. CDR1 and CDR2 (germline): SGHNT, YENEEA. The CDR3 bases are TGTGCCAGCAGTAAGGAGGGCCGGGACACCGGGGAGCTGTTTTTT. Translated: CASSKEGRDTGELFF.

CDR3 DNA sequence: TGCGCCAGCAGCCCGGGGACAGGGGGCATCCAGTTCTACGAGCAGTACTTC. It codes for CASSPGTGGIQFYEQYF. The rearrangement joins TRBV5-1 to TRBJ2-7; 12 positions agree with TRBD1. The trim removed 4 bases at V and 3 bases at J, leaving 11 bases unmatched. The length of the CDR3 is 17 residues. Germline assignment: CDR1 SGHRS and CDR2 YFSETQ. Together with reference TRBV5-1 and TRBJ2-7, the CDR3 gives the full variable domain: KAGVTQTPRYLIKTRGQQVTLSCSPISGHRSVSWYQQTPGQGLQFLFEYFSETQRNKGNFPGRFSGRQFSNSRSEMNVSTLELGDSALYLCASSPGTGGIQFYEQYFGPGTRLTVT.

The sample holds one count of this clone. The chain uses TRBV6-4 and TRBJ1-5, with TRBD1 matching over 9 bases. The length of the CDR3 is 15 residues. Germline lookup yields CDR1 MRHNA and CDR2 SNTAGT. V lost 5 bases to trimming and J lost 4 bases; unmatched junction nucleotides: 6. The CDR3 protein is CASSNRDRENQPQHF. The DNA for the CDR3 is TGTGCCAGCAGTAACCGGGACAGGGAAAATCAGCCCCAGCATTTT.

The chain combines TRBV10-3 with TRBJ2-7; 7 nucleotides line up with TRBD2. This CDR3 contains 17 residues. With 8 bases clipped from V and 5 bases from J, the junction kept 21 bases outside the gene matches. From germline, CDR1 is ENHRY and CDR2 SYGVKD. CDR3 sequence (DNA): TGTGCCATCTCCACCACAGGCCAGGCGGGAGCGTGGAACGAGCAGTACTTC. Residues: CAISTTGQAGAWNEQYF.

V gene TRBV6-2 or TRBV6-3 combines with J gene TRBJ2-7; 8 bases are shared with TRBD2. The germline gives CDR1 MNHEY, CDR2 SVGEGT. The CDR3 extends over 15 amino acids. V was clipped by 0 bases and J by 0 bases; unmatched bases: 1. The DNA of the CDR3 is TGTGCCAGCAGTTACTCCGGGACTAGCTCCTACGAGCAGTACTTC. Translated: CASSYSGTSSYEQYF.

The gene calls are TRBV5-4 and TRBJ2-7, with a possible D match to TRBD1 (5 bases). There are 15 residues in the CDR3. Germline V CDR1 and CDR2: SGHNT, YYREEE (reference sequence). Trimming took off 2 bases at V and 5 bases at J, with 17 bases between the two ends. CDR3 sequence reads: CASSFKGAVRDEQYF. CDR3 DNA sequence: TGTGCCAGCAGCTTCAAAGGGGCTGTTAGAGACGAGCAGTACTTC.